Described below is a single T cell receptor (beta chain) sequence and its context. Antigen unknown. Trimming left V 5 bases short and J 1 base short, with 9 bases between. Germline lookup yields CDR1 LNHDA and CDR2 SQIVND (reference sequence). The CDR3 sequence is 14 residues long. The data were taken from a study of graft-versus-host responses after intestinal transplantation. Study as a whole: Recipients were all induced with anti-thymocyte globulin, then given tacrolimus and steroids for approximately 3 years.

Repertoires were generated with immunoSEQ multiplex PCR, while TCRdb's copy carries only in-frame clones and drops some. The table has 85,000 to 100,000 clones, approximately 90% seen once. The chain couples TRBV19 to TRBJ1-5; D is perhaps TRBD1 (5 bases). The receptor's source is a human donor who received an intestinal transplant. The sequencing used unstimulated CD4+ T cells sorted from spleen or lymph node cells, collected before intestinal transplant. This chain's CDR3 is CASSPRQSNQPQHF. In DNA form, the CDR3 reads TGTGCCAGTAGTCCACGACAGAGCAATCAGCCCCAGCATTTT.